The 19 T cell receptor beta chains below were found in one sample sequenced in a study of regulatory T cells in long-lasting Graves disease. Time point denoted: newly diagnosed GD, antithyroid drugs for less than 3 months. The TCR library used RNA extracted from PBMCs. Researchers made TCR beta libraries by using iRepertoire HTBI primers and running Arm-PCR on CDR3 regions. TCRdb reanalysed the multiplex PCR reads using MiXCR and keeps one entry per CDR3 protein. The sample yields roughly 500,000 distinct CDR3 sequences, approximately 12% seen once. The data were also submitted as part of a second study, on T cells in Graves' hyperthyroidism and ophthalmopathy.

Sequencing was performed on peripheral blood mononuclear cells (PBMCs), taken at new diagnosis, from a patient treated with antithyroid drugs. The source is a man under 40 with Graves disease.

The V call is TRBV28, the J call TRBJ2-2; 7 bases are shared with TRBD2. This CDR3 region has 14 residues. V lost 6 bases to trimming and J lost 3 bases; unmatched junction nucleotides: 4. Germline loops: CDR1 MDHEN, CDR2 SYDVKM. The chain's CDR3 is CASSGRGDTGELFF. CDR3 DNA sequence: TGTGCCAGCAGCGGACGGGGGGACACCGGGGAGCTGTTTTTT.

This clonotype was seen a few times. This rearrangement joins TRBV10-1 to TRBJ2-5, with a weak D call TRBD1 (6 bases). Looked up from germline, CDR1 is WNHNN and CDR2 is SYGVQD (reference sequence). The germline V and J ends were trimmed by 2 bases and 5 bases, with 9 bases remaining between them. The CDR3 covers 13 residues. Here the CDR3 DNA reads TGCGCCAGCAGTGAGCCGAGGGGGGAGACCCAGTACTTC. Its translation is CASSEPRGETQYF.

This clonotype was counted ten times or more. CDR3 amino acids: CASSEGGGRARNEQFF. The CDR3 DNA reads as TGTGCCAGCAGCGAGGGGGGCGGGAGGGCAAGGAATGAGCAGTTCTTC. This chain joins TRBV6-2 or TRBV6-3 and TRBJ2-1; 9 bases align to TRBD2. The V and J ends lost 6 bases and 7 bases, in that order; junction bases with no gene match: 13. The CDR3 runs 16 residues. Germline-derived CDR1 and CDR2 are MNHEY and SVGEGT.

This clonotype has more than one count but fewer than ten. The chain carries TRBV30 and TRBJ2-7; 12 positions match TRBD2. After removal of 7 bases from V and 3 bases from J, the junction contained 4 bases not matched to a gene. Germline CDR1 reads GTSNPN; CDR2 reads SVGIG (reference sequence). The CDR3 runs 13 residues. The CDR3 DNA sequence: TGTGCCTCGACTAGCGGGGGTCGCTACGAGCAGTACTTC. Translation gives CASTSGGRYEQYF.

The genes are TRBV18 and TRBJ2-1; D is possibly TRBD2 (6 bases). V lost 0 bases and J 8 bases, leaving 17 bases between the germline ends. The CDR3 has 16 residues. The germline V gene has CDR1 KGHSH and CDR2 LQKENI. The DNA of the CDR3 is TGTGCCAGCTCACCACCGGGGGACTGGCTACTGGATGAGCAGTTCTTC. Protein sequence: CASSPPGDWLLDEQFF. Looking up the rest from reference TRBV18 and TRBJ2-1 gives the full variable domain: NAGVMQNPRHLVRRRGQEARLRCSPMKGHSHVYWYRQLPEEGLKFMVYLQKENIIDESGMPKERFSAEFPKEGPSILRIQQVVRGDSAAYFCASSPPGDWLLDEQFFGPGTRLTVL.

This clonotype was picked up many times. CDR3 sequence reads: CASSRGQLLAKNIQYF. The CDR3 region has the DNA TGTGCCAGCAGCCGTGGACAGCTACTAGCCAAAAACATTCAGTACTTC. The chain employs TRBV12-3 or TRBV12-4 and TRBJ2-4; D possibly corresponds to TRBD1 (6 bases). The CDR3 length is 16 residues. V was clipped by 6 bases and J by 0 bases, with 15 bases between them.

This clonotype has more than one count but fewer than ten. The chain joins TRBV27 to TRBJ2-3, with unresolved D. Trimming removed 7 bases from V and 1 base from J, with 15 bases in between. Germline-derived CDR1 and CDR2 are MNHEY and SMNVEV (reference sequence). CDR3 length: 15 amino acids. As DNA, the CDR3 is TGTGCCAGCAACCCTAGTGGGTTTGGCACAGATACGCAGTATTTT. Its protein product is CASNPSGFGTDTQYF.

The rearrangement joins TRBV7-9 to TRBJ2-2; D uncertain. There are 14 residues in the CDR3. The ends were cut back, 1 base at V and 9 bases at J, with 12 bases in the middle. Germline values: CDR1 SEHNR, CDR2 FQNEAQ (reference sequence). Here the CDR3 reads CASSLVRSPRELFF. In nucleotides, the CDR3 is TGTGCCAGCAGCTTAGTACGTAGCCCCCGGGAGCTGTTTTTT. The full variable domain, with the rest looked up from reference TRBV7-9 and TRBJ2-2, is DTGVSQNPRHKITKRGQNVTFRCDPISEHNRLYWYRQTLGQGPEFLTYFQNEAQLEKSRLLSDRFSAERPKGSFSTLEIQRTEQGDSAMYLCASSLVRSPRELFFGEGSRLTVL.

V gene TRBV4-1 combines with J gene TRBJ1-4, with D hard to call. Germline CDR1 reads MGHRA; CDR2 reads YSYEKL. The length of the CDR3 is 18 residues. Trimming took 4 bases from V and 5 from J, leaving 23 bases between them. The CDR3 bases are TGCGCCAGCAGCCCCCATAGTAGGCCTCTACAAAGGAATGAAAAACTGTTTTTT. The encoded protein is CASSPHSRPLQRNEKLFF.

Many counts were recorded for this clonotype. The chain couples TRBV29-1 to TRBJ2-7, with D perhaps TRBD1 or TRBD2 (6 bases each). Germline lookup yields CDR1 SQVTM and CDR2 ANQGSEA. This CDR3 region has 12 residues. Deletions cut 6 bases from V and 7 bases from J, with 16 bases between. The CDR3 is CSVVRGRGEQYF. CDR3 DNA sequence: TGCAGCGTGGTCCGGGGGCGAGGGGAGCAGTACTTC.

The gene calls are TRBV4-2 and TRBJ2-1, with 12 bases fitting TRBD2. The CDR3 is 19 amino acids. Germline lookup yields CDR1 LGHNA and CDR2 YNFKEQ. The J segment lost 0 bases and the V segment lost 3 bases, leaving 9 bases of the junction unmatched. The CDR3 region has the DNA TGTGCCAGCAGCCAGTTACTAGCGGGAGGTTTTAGCTCCTACAATGAGCAGTTCTTC. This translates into CASSQLLAGGFSSYNEQFF.

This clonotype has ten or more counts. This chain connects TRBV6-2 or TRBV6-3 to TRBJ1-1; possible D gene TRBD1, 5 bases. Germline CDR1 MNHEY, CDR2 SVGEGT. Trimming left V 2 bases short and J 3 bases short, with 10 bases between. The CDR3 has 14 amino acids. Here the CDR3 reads CASSYAAGHTEAFF. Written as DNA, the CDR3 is TGTGCCAGCAGTTACGCGGCAGGGCACACTGAAGCTTTCTTT.

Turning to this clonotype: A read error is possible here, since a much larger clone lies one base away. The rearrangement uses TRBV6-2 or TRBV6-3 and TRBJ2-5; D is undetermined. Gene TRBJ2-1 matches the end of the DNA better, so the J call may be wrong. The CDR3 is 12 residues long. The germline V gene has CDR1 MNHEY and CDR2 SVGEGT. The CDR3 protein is CASSYTGETQFF. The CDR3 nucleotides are TGTGCCAGCAGTTACACTGGAGAGACCCAGTTCTTC.

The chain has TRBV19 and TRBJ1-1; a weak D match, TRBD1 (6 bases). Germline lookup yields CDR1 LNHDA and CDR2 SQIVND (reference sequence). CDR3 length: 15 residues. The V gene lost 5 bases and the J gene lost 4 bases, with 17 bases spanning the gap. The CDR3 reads CASSPGGLGGTEAFF. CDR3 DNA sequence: TGTGCCAGTAGTCCGGGGGGGCTAGGGGGCACTGAAGCTTTCTTT.

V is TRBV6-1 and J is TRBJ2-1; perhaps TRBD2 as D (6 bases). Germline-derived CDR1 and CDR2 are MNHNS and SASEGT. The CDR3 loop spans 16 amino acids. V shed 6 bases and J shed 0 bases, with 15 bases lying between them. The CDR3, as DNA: TGTGCCAGCAGCCCACCTAGCGCCCGCTCCTACAATGAGCAGTTCTTC. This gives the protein CASSPPSARSYNEQFF.

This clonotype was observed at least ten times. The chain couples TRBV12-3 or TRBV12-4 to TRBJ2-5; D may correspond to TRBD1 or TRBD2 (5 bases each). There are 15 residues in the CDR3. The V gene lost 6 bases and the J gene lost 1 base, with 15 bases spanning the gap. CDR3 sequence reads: CASRPPGPPQETQYF. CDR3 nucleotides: TGTGCCAGCAGGCCGCCGGGACCCCCCCAAGAGACCCAGTACTTC.

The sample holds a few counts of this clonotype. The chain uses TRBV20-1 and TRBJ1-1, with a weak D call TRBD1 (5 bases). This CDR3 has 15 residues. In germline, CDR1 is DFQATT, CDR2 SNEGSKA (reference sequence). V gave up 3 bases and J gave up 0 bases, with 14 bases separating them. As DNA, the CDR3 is TGCAGTGCTAGTGGGGCGGACCTTATGAACACTGAAGCTTTCTTT. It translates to CSASGADLMNTEAFF.

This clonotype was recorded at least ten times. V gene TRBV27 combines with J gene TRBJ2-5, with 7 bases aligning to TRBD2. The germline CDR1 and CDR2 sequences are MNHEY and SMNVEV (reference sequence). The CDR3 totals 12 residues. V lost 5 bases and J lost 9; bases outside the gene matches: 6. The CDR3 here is CASSRWGGAQYF. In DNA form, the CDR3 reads TGTGCCAGCAGTAGATGGGGAGGGGCCCAGTACTTC.

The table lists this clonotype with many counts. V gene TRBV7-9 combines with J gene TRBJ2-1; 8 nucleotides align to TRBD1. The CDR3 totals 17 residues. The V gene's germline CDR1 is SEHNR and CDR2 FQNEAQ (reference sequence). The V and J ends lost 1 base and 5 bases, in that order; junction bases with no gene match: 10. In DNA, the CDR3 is TGTGCCAGCAGCTTAGAAAGTAGAGGACAGGGAGACAATGAGCAGTTCTTC. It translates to CASSLESRGQGDNEQFF.